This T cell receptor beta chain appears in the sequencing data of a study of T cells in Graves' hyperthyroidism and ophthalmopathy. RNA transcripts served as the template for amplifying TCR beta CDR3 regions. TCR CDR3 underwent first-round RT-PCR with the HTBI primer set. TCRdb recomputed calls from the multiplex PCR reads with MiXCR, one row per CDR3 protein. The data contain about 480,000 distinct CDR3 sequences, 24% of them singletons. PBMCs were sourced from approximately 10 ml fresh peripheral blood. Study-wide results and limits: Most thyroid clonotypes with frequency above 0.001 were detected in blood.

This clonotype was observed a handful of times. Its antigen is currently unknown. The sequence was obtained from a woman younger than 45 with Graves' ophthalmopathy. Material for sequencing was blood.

The CDR3 coding sequence is TGTGCCAGCAGTGGGACGACACTTGAGCAGTACTTC. This gives the protein CASSGTTLEQYF. J is TRBJ2-7 and V is TRBV6-1; D remains unclear. The CDR3 extends over 12 amino acids. Trimming pared 4 bases from V and 7 bases from J, leaving 11 bases between. CDR1 and CDR2 (germline): MNHNS, SASEGT.